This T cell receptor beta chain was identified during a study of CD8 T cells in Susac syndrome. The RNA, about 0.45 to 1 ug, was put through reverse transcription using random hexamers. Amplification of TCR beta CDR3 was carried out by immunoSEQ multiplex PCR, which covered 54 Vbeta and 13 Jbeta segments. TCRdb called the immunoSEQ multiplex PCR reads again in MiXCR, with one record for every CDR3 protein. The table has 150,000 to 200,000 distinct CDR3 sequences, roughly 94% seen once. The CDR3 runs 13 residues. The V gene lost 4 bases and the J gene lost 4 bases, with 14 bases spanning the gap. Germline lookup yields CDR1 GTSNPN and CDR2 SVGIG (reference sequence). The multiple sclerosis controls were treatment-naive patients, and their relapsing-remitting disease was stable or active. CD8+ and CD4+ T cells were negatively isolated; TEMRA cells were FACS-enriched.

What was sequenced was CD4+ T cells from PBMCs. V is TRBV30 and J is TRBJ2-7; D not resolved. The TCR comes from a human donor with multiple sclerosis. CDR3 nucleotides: TGTGCCTGGACGAAGGCTTCGTTTTACGAGCAGTACTTC. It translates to CAWTKASFYEQYF. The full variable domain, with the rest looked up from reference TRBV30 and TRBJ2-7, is SQTIHQWPATLVQPVGSPLSLECTVEGTSNPNLYWYRQAAGRGLQLLFYSVGIGQISSEVPQNLSASRPQDRQFILSSKKLLLSDSGFYLCAWTKASFYEQYFGPGTRLTVT.